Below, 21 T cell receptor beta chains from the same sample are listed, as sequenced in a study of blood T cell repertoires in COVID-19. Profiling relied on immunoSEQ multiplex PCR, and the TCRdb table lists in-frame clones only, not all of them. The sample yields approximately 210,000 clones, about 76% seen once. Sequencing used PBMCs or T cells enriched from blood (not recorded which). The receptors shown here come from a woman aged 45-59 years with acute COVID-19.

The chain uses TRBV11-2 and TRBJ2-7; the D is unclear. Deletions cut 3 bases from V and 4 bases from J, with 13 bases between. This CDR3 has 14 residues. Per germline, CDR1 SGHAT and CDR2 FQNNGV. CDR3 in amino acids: CASSFQVVLYEQYF. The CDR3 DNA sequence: TGTGCCAGCAGCTTTCAGGTTGTTTTGTACGAGCAGTACTTC.

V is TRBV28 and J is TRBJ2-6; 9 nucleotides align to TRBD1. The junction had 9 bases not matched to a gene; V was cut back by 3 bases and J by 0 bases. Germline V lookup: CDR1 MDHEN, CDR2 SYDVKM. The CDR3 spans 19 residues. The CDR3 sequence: CASSLMDRGKTSGANVLTF. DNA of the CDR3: TGTGCCAGCAGTTTGATGGACAGGGGTAAGACCTCTGGGGCCAACGTCCTGACTTTC.

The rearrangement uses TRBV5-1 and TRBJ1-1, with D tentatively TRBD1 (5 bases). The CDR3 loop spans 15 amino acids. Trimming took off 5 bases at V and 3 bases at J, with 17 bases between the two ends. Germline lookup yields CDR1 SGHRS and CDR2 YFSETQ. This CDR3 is CASRPQRGGDTEAFF. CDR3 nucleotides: TGCGCCAGCAGGCCTCAAAGGGGAGGTGACACTGAAGCTTTCTTT.

CDR3 DNA: TGTGTTCTGCCGGATCACAGATACTACGAGCAGTACTTC. As protein: CVLPDHRYYEQYF. The chain employs TRBV28 and TRBJ2-7; D is ambiguous. Per the germline V gene, CDR1 is MDHEN and CDR2 is SYDVKM. CDR3 length: 13 amino acids.

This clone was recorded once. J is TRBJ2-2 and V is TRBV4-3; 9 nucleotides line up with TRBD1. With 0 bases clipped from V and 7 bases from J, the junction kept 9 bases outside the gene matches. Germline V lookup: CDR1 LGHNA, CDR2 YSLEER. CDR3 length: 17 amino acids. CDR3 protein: CASSQDWTGASGGELFF. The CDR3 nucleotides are TGCGCCAGCAGCCAAGATTGGACAGGGGCCAGTGGCGGGGAGCTGTTTTTT.

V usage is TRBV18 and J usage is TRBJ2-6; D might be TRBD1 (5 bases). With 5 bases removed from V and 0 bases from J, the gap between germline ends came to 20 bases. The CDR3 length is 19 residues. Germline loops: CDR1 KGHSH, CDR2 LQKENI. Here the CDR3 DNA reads TGTGCCAGCTCAGTGGTAGGGGCTTACTCCAACTCTGGGGCCAACGTCCTGACTTTC. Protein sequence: CASSVVGAYSNSGANVLTF.

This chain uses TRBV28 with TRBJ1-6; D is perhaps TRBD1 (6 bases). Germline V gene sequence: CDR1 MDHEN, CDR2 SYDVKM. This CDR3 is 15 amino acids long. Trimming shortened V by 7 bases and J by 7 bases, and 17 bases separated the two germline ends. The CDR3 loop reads CASTLGRGANSPLHF. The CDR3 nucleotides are TGTGCCAGCACCCTTGGTCGGGGGGCCAATTCACCCCTCCACTTT.

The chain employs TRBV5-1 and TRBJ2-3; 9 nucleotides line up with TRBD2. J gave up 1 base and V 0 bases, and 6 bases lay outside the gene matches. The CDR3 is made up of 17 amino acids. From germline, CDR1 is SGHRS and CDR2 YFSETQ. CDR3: CASSLAMASGGTDTQYF. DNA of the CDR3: TGCGCCAGCAGCTTGGCGATGGCTAGCGGGGGCACAGATACGCAGTATTTT.

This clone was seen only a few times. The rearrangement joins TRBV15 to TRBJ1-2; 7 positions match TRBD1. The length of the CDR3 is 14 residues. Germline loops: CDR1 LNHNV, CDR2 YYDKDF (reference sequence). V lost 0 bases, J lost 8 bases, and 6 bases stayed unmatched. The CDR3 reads CATSRDRGGWGYTF. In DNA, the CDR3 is TGTGCCACCAGCAGAGATCGAGGGGGCTGGGGCTACACCTTC.

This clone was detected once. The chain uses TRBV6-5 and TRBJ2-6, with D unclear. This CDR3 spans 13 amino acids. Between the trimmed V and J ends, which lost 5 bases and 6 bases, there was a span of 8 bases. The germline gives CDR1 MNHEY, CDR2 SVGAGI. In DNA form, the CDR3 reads TGTGCCAGCAGTAAACAGCCGGCCAACGTCCTGACTTTC. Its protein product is CASSKQPANVLTF.

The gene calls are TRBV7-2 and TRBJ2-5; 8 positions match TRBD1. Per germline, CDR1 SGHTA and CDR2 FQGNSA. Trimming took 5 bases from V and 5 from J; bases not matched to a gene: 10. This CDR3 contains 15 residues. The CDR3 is CASSRVQGAVETQYF. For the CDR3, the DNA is TGTGCCAGCAGCAGGGTTCAGGGGGCGGTGGAGACCCAGTACTTC. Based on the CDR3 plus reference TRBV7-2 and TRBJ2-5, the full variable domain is GAGVSQSPSNKVTEKGKDVELRCDPISGHTALYWYRQSLGQGLEFLIYFQGNSAPDKSGLPSDRFSAERTGGSVSTLTIQRTQQEDSAVYLCASSRVQGAVETQYFGPGTRLLVL.

This chain's CDR3 is CASSLGTLQGGTEAFF. Written as DNA, the CDR3 is TGCGCCAGCAGCCTAGGGACACTCCAAGGTGGCACTGAAGCTTTCTTT. This rearrangement joins TRBV4-3 to TRBJ1-1, with TRBD1 as a possible D gene (6 bases). Germline V gene data show CDR1 as LGHNA and CDR2 as YSLEER. The germline V and J ends were trimmed by 4 bases and 4 bases, with 19 bases remaining between them. The CDR3 runs 16 residues.

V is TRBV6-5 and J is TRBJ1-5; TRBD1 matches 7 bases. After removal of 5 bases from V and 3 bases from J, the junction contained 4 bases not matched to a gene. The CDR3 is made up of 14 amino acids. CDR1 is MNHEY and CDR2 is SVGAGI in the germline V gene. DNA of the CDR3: TGTGCCAGCAGTACCAGGGGGGTCAATCAGCCCCAGCATTTT. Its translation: CASSTRGVNQPQHF.

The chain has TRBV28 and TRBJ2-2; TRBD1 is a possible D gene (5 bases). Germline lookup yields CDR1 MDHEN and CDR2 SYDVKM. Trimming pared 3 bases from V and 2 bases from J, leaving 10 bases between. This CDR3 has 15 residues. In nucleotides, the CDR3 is TGTGCCAGCAGTTTGGTGGGGCGCAACACCGGGGAGCTGTTTTTT. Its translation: CASSLVGRNTGELFF.

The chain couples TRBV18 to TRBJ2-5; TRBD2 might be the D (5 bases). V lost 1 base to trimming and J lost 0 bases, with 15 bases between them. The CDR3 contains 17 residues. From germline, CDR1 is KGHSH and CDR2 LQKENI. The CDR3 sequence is CASSPLSGGSYQETQYF. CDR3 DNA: TGTGCCAGCTCACCACTCTCGGGCGGGTCCTACCAAGAGACCCAGTACTTC. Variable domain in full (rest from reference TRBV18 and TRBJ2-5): NAGVMQNPRHLVRRRGQEARLRCSPMKGHSHVYWYRQLPEEGLKFMVYLQKENIIDESGMPKERFSAEFPKEGPSILRIQQVVRGDSAAYFCASSPLSGGSYQETQYFGPGTRLLVL.

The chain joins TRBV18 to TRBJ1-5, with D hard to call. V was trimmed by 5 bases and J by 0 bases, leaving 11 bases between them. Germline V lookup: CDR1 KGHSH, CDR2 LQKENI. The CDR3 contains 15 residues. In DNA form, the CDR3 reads TGTGCCAGCTCAACGCAGGCCCATAGCAATCAGCCCCAGCATTTT. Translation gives CASSTQAHSNQPQHF.

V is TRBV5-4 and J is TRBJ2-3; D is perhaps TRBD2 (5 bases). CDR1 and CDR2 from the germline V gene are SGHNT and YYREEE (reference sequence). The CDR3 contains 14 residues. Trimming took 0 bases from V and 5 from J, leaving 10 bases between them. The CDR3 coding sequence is TGTGCCAGCAGCTTGGCGGGAATTCAAGATACGCAGTATTTT. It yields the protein CASSLAGIQDTQYF. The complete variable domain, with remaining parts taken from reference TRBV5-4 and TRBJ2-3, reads ETGVTQSPTHLIKTRGQQVTLRCSSQSGHNTVSWYQQALGQGPQFIFQYYREEENGRGNFPPRFSGLQFPNYSSELNVNALELDDSALYLCASSLAGIQDTQYFGPGTRLTVL.

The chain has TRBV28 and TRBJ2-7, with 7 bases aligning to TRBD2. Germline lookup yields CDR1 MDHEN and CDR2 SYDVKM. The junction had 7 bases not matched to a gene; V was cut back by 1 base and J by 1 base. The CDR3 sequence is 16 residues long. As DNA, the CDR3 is TGTGCCAGCAGTTTATTGGGCGGGAGTATGTCCTACGAGCAGTACTTC. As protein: CASSLLGGSMSYEQYF.

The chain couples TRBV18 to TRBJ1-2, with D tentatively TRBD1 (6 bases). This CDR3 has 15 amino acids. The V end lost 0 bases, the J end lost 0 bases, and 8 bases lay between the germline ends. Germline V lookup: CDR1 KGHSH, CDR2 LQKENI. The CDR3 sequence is CASSPPTGANYGYTF. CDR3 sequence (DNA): TGTGCCAGCTCACCACCGACAGGAGCTAACTATGGCTACACCTTC.

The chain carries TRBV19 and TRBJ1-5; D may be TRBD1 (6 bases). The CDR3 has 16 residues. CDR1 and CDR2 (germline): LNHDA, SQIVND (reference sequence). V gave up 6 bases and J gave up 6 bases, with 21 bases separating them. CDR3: CASRNTQGRKAQPQHF. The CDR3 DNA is TGTGCCAGTAGAAATACCCAGGGGCGCAAGGCTCAGCCCCAGCATTTT.

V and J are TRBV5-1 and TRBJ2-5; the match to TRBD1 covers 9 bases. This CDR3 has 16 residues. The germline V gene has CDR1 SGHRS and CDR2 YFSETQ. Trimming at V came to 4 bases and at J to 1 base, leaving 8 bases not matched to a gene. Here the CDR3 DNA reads TGCGCCAGCAGCCAAGGACAGGGGTTTGCCCAAGAGACCCAGTACTTC. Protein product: CASSQGQGFAQETQYF.